This T cell receptor (beta chain) was retrieved from a study of T-cell reconstitution after alpha-beta-depleted transplantation in children. Study results and limitations: After transplant, high TCRbeta diversity at day 60 in some patients arose from surviving recipient T cells and thymic progenitors. Several hundred expanded graft clones reportedly were the source of alpha-beta T cells about two months after transplant. A year post-transplant, T-cell counts and diversity derived mostly from newly produced T cells.

Library preparation (for TCRbeta) was performed with unique molecular identifiers. TCRdb redid the calling of the PCR reads with MiXCR, one entry per CDR3 protein. The table has about 580,000 distinct CDR3 sequences, about 23% seen once; the top ten hold roughly 14%. V lost 1 base and J lost 5; bases outside the gene matches: 1. The CDR3 runs 13 residues. This clonotype occurred a few times. The antigen remains undetermined. This sample comprised PBMCs, mostly from graft donor cells, obtained 360 days after TCRalphabeta/CD19-depleted stem cell transplant. The sequence was obtained from a boy under two years old who had a stem cell transplant for acute myeloid leukemia, so the T cells may come from the graft donor. The V call is TRBV12-3 or TRBV12-4, the J call TRBJ2-5; 7 nucleotides agree with TRBD1. The CDR3 here is CASSLETGETQYF. In nucleotides, the CDR3 is TGTGCCAGCAGTTTAGAGACAGGGGAGACCCAGTACTTC.